A selection of T cell receptor beta chains follows, all from one sample in a study of T cell responses to AZD1222 COVID-19 vaccine. TCRdb's table, derived via immunoSEQ multiplex PCR, lists solely in-frame clones and lacks some. The sample has some 180,000 clones, more than 80% seen once; the top ten hold 5% to 7%. The material sequenced was peripheral blood, taken on day 0 of AZD1222 vaccination. The source of these receptors is an adult in good health. Each CDR3 is given with its conserved first and last residue. D genes are given only for firm matches. Clone sizes are given selectively: once, few, many, or a class where the clone is expanded.

clone size: NA; D gene: NA; V gene: TRBV5-1; J gene: TRBJ1-1; CDR3 DNA: TGCGCCAGCAGTTGGGTCTCGGGGACTGAAGCTTTCTTT; CDR3 protein: CASSWVSGTEAFF
clone size: NA; D gene: NA; V gene: TRBV19; J gene: TRBJ2-3; CDR3 DNA: TGTGCCAGTAGTATACAGGGGTTTACAGATACGCAGTATTTT; CDR3 protein: CASSIQGFTDTQYF
clone size: NA; D gene: NA; V gene: TRBV5-1; J gene: TRBJ1-5; CDR3 DNA: TGCGCCAGCAGCTTGGGAGGGGGTCAGCCCCAGCATTTT; CDR3 protein: CASSLGGGQPQHF
clone size: NA; D gene: TRBD1; V gene: TRBV3-1/TRBV3-2; J gene: TRBJ1-2; CDR3 DNA: TGTGCCAGCAGCCGGACAGGGGGCCGGGGTGTCGGCTACACCTTC; CDR3 protein: CASSRTGGRGVGYTF
clone size: NA; D gene: NA; V gene: TRBV20-1; J gene: TRBJ1-2; CDR3 DNA: TGCAGTGCTAGTTTGAGGTCGTACAGCGGCTACACCTTC; CDR3 protein: CSASLRSYSGYTF
clone size: NA; D gene: NA; V gene: TRBV5-8; J gene: TRBJ2-1; CDR3 DNA: TGTGCCAGCAGCTTAACTAGCCGATCTTGGGATGAGCAGTTCTTC; CDR3 protein: CASSLTSRSWDEQFF
clone size: NA; D gene: TRBD2; V gene: TRBV2; J gene: TRBJ2-3; CDR3 DNA: TGTGCCAGCAGGCCGGGACTAGCGGGGGGGCTGGATACGCAGTATTTT; CDR3 protein: CASRPGLAGGLDTQYF
clone size: NA; D gene: TRBD1; V gene: TRBV4-2; J gene: TRBJ2-3; CDR3 DNA: TGTGCCAGCAGCCAAGCGAAACAGGGGTTGGATACGCAGTATTTT; CDR3 protein: CASSQAKQGLDTQYF
clone size: NA; D gene: TRBD2; V gene: TRBV18; J gene: TRBJ2-7; CDR3 DNA: TGTGCCAGCTCACCACAAAAACCGGGACTAGCGGGAGACTACGAGCAGTACTTC; CDR3 protein: CASSPQKPGLAGDYEQYF
clone size: NA; D gene: NA; V gene: TRBV24-1; J gene: TRBJ2-3; CDR3 DNA: TGTGCCACCAGTGAACGACAGGTCGGGAGCACAGATACGCAGTATTTT; CDR3 protein: CATSERQVGSTDTQYF
clone size: NA; D gene: NA; V gene: TRBV10-3; J gene: TRBJ1-4; CDR3 DNA: TGTGCCATCAGTGAGTCGATGGCGGGAACGAGAAGAGAAAAACTGTTTTTT; CDR3 protein: CAISESMAGTRREKLFF
clone size: once; D gene: NA; V gene: TRBV5-6; J gene: TRBJ1-2; CDR3 DNA: TGTGCCAGCAGATTAGGGACTAACTATGGCTACACCTTC; CDR3 protein: CASRLGTNYGYTF
clone size: NA; D gene: TRBD2; V gene: TRBV28; J gene: TRBJ2-5; CDR3 DNA: TGTGCCAGCAGTGAGGGACTAGCGGGAGAGGGGGTGACCCAGTACTTC; CDR3 protein: CASSEGLAGEGVTQYF
clone size: NA; D gene: NA; V gene: TRBV28; J gene: TRBJ2-2; CDR3 DNA: TGTGCCAGCAGTTGGCATAGCACCGGGGAGCTGTTTTTT; CDR3 protein: CASSWHSTGELFF
clone size: NA; D gene: NA; V gene: TRBV6-1; J gene: TRBJ1-2; CDR3 DNA: TGTGCCAGCAGTGAACAGCTCTCTAACTATGGCTACACCTTC; CDR3 protein: CASSEQLSNYGYTF
clone size: once; D gene: TRBD2; V gene: TRBV24-1; J gene: TRBJ2-3; CDR3 DNA: TGTGCCACCAGTGATTTGAGTAGCGGGGGCACAGATACGCAGTATTTT; CDR3 protein: CATSDLSSGGTDTQYF
clone size: NA; D gene: NA; V gene: TRBV20-1; J gene: TRBJ1-3; CDR3 DNA: TGCAGTGCTAGTAACAGCAACTCTGGAAACACCATATATTTT; CDR3 protein: CSASNSNSGNTIYF
clone size: many; D gene: TRBD1; V gene: TRBV28; J gene: TRBJ2-7; CDR3 DNA: TGTGCCAGCACCACCGCGGGACAGGGCTTTAATCGCGAGCAGTACTTC; CDR3 protein: CASTTAGQGFNREQYF
clone size: NA; D gene: NA; V gene: TRBV29-1; J gene: TRBJ2-7; CDR3 DNA: TGCAGCGTTGCGGAGGGAACACACGGAACGGAGCAGTACTTC; CDR3 protein: CSVAEGTHGTEQYF
clone size: few; D gene: NA; V gene: TRBV6-5; J gene: TRBJ1-3; CDR3 DNA: TGTGCCAGCAGTTACCAGCTAACATCCGGAAACACCATATATTTT; CDR3 protein: CASSYQLTSGNTIYF
clone size: NA; D gene: NA; V gene: TRBV28; J gene: TRBJ2-7; CDR3 DNA: TGTGCCAGCAGTTCCCTGACGGGGAGGTCGTCAAAGCAGTACTTC; CDR3 protein: CASSSLTGRSSKQYF
clone size: NA; D gene: NA; V gene: TRBV28; J gene: TRBJ1-6; CDR3 DNA: TGTGCCAGCGGGGGGCAGGGGTATAATTCACCCCTCCACTTT; CDR3 protein: CASGGQGYNSPLHF
clone size: NA; D gene: TRBD1; V gene: TRBV11-1; J gene: TRBJ1-1; CDR3 DNA: TGTGCCAGCAGCACCGGGACAGGGGACACTGAAGCTTTCTTT; CDR3 protein: CASSTGTGDTEAFF
clone size: NA; D gene: NA; V gene: TRBV27; J gene: TRBJ2-2; CDR3 DNA: TGTGCCAGCAGCCCCTACCTTGACAGAGACAGTGTGCGGGAGCTGTTTTTT; CDR3 protein: CASSPYLDRDSVRELFF
clone size: NA; D gene: NA; V gene: TRBV28; J gene: TRBJ2-5; CDR3 DNA: TGTGCCAGCAGTTTAGGAGGGGGCTACCAAGAGACCCAGTACTTC; CDR3 protein: CASSLGGGYQETQYF
clone size: NA; D gene: NA; V gene: TRBV12-3/TRBV12-4; J gene: TRBJ1-2; CDR3 DNA: TGTGCCAGCAGTTTACAACCGGACTATGGCTACACCTTC; CDR3 protein: CASSLQPDYGYTF
clone size: NA; D gene: NA; V gene: TRBV7-8; J gene: TRBJ2-7; CDR3 DNA: TGTGCCACCCACCGGGAAGAGGGGGGCCGGAACGAGCAGTACTTC; CDR3 protein: CATHREEGGRNEQYF
clone size: NA; D gene: NA; V gene: TRBV28; J gene: TRBJ2-5; CDR3 DNA: TGTGCCAGCAGTTTGAGCAGCTCAGAGACCCAGTACTTC; CDR3 protein: CASSLSSSETQYF
clone size: NA; D gene: TRBD1; V gene: TRBV7-7; J gene: TRBJ2-1; CDR3 DNA: TGTGCTAGCAGCTCGGACAGGGGGCGCGGGGATGAGCAGTTCTTC; CDR3 protein: CASSSDRGRGDEQFF
clone size: NA; D gene: NA; V gene: TRBV11-3; J gene: TRBJ2-2; CDR3 DNA: TGTGCCAGCGTTTGGGGCGTTGCCGGGGAGCTGTTTTTT; CDR3 protein: CASVWGVAGELFF
clone size: NA; D gene: NA; V gene: TRBV6-5; J gene: TRBJ2-7; CDR3 DNA: TGTGCCAGCACCACTGACGGGCAGGGCGGCCACGAGCAGTACTTC; CDR3 protein: CASTTDGQGGHEQYF
clone size: few; D gene: NA; V gene: TRBV28; J gene: TRBJ1-2; CDR3 DNA: TGTGCCAGCAGTTTTCTTTCCAGGGTTTATAGCTACACCTTC; CDR3 protein: CASSFLSRVYSYTF
clone size: NA; D gene: NA; V gene: TRBV24-1; J gene: TRBJ2-7; CDR3 DNA: TGTGCCACCAGTGACCGCGCCGGGACCCCCTACGAGCAGTACTTC; CDR3 protein: CATSDRAGTPYEQYF
clone size: NA; D gene: NA; V gene: TRBV6-5; J gene: TRBJ2-7; CDR3 DNA: TGTGCCAGCAGTTACCCGCAACAGTACTCCTACGAGCAGTACTTC; CDR3 protein: CASSYPQQYSYEQYF
clone size: NA; D gene: TRBD1; V gene: TRBV6-5; J gene: TRBJ2-3; CDR3 DNA: TGTGCCAGCAGGAGACAGGGGGAAGATACGCAGTATTTT; CDR3 protein: CASRRQGEDTQYF
clone size: NA; D gene: NA; V gene: TRBV11-3; J gene: TRBJ2-3; CDR3 DNA: TGTGCCAGCAGCTTAGAGGGAGCGACAGATACGCAGTATTTT; CDR3 protein: CASSLEGATDTQYF
clone size: NA; D gene: NA; V gene: TRBV21-1; J gene: TRBJ2-1; CDR3 DNA: TGTGCCAGCAGCCCACCCACCGGGACAGGCTCCAATGAGCAGTTCTTC; CDR3 protein: CASSPPTGTGSNEQFF
clone size: NA; D gene: NA; V gene: TRBV6-5; J gene: TRBJ1-4; CDR3 DNA: TGTGCCAGCTACCTGGACAGACTTAATGAAAAACTGTTTTTT; CDR3 protein: CASYLDRLNEKLFF